The 27 T cell receptor beta chains listed next were all sequenced from one sample in a study of shared clonotypes between healthy human individuals. The method was immunoSEQ multiplex PCR; TCRdb's version includes in-frame clones alone and lacks a portion of them. The sample carries roughly 2,000,000 clones, about 95% recorded once. Naive CD8 cells, CD45RO-negative and positively selected for CCR7, excluded terminally differentiated effector memory CD45RA+ cells. What was sequenced was naive CD8+ T cells sorted from blood. The receptors here all came from a man younger than 30 in good health.

As for this clone: Distinct nucleotide sequences in the sample also encode this CDR3. The V call is TRBV28, the J call TRBJ2-7, with D unclear. This CDR3 spans 13 amino acids. Germline V gene sequence: CDR1 MDHEN, CDR2 SYDVKM. Trimming stripped 3 bases from V and 0 bases from J, with 6 bases between. The CDR3 sequence is CASSFGLSYEQYF. In DNA form, the CDR3 reads TGTGCCAGCAGTTTTGGCCTCTCCTACGAGCAGTACTTC.

The chain couples TRBV7-9 to TRBJ2-5; TRBD1 might be the D (5 bases). Trimming pared 6 bases from V and 1 base from J, leaving 15 bases between. Per germline, CDR1 SEHNR and CDR2 FQNEAQ (reference sequence). This CDR3 is 15 amino acids long. CDR3 DNA sequence: TGTGCCAGCAGACACCCCGTTCAGGGCCAAGAGACCCAGTACTTC. It specifies CASRHPVQGQETQYF.

The chain recombines TRBV4-1 with TRBJ2-7, with D perhaps matching TRBD2 (5 bases). Germline V lookup: CDR1 MGHRA, CDR2 YSYEKL. The V end was cut by 0 bases, the J end by 0 bases, with 9 bases between. CDR3 size: 15 residues. The CDR3 is CASSQDRDPSYEQYF. The CDR3 nucleotides are TGCGCCAGCAGCCAAGACCGGGATCCCTCCTACGAGCAGTACTTC.

Here the CDR3 reads CAWSHREGADTQYF. Here the CDR3 DNA reads TGTGCCTGGAGCCATCGGGAGGGGGCAGATACGCAGTATTTT. The V gene is TRBV30, the J gene TRBJ2-3; 8 nucleotides agree with TRBD2. Per the germline V gene, CDR1 is GTSNPN and CDR2 is SVGIG (reference sequence). The J segment lost 4 bases and the V segment lost 3 bases, leaving 6 bases of the junction unmatched. This CDR3 spans 14 amino acids.

The chain has TRBV6-4 and TRBJ2-7, with a tentative D call TRBD1 (6 bases). In germline, CDR1 is MRHNA, CDR2 SNTAGT. CDR3 length equals 14 residues. Deletions cut 3 bases from V and 2 bases from J, with 11 bases between. CDR3 sequence: CASSEVEGAYEQYF. As DNA, the CDR3 is TGTGCCAGCAGTGAAGTAGAGGGGGCCTACGAGCAGTACTTC.

The rearrangement links TRBV2 to TRBJ2-7; 7 positions agree with TRBD1. The junction had 14 bases not matched to a gene; V was cut back by 6 bases and J by 6 bases. This CDR3 spans 15 amino acids. Germline-derived CDR1 and CDR2 are SNHLY and FYNNEI. The CDR3 is CASSPTRQGLVEQYF. The DNA of the CDR3 is TGTGCCAGCAGCCCAACCCGACAGGGTCTAGTCGAGCAGTACTTC.

The chain couples TRBV4-1 to TRBJ2-1, with D perhaps TRBD2 (5 bases). With 0 bases removed from V and 9 bases from J, the gap between germline ends came to 18 bases. CDR1 and CDR2 from the germline V gene are MGHRA and YSYEKL. CDR3 size: 16 residues. The CDR3 spells CASSQDPLVGELEQFF. CDR3 DNA sequence: TGCGCCAGCAGCCAAGATCCACTAGTCGGGGAACTTGAGCAGTTCTTC.

This chain uses TRBV29-1 with TRBJ2-3; D uncertain. Germline V CDR1 and CDR2: SQVTM, ANQGSEA. V shed 7 bases and J shed 2 bases, with 16 bases lying between them. This CDR3 comprises 14 residues. CDR3 sequence reads: CSGRRAPNTDTQYF. The CDR3 DNA sequence: TGCAGCGGTCGTCGTGCCCCTAACACAGATACGCAGTATTTT.

This rearrangement joins TRBV4-1 to TRBJ1-6; D gene unclear. The CDR3 runs 17 residues. Germline values: CDR1 MGHRA, CDR2 YSYEKL. The V gene lost 1 base and the J gene lost 0 bases, with 10 bases spanning the gap. CDR3 DNA sequence: TGCGCCAGCAGCCAAGTCGCTGGCTACTCCTATAATTCACCCCTCCACTTT. This translates into CASSQVAGYSYNSPLHF.

As DNA, the CDR3 is TGTGCCAGCAGCTGGACTAGCGGGAAATACGAGCAGTACTTC. This codes for CASSWTSGKYEQYF. The chain couples TRBV11-2 to TRBJ2-7, with 12 bases lining up with TRBD2. This CDR3 spans 14 amino acids. Germline assignment: CDR1 SGHAT and CDR2 FQNNGV. The V segment lost 4 bases and the J segment 4 bases; nucleotides outside the gene matches: 2.

The chain carries TRBV19 and TRBJ2-1, with D possibly matching TRBD1 (5 bases). The length of the CDR3 is 16 residues. Germline CDR1 LNHDA, CDR2 SQIVND (reference sequence). Trimming cost V 0 bases and J 2 bases, with 11 bases left between them. Here the CDR3 DNA reads TGTGCCAGTAGTATAGATGGGGCGGTGACCTACAATGAGCAGTTCTTC. This translates into CASSIDGAVTYNEQFF.

Comment on this clone: At the DNA level, this CDR3 is encoded by other sequences in the same sample as well. The gene calls are TRBV5-4 and TRBJ2-7; D is perhaps TRBD1 (6 bases). This CDR3 spans 13 amino acids. The germline V gene has CDR1 SGHNT and CDR2 YYREEE (reference sequence). Trimming left V 3 bases short and J 2 bases short, with 9 bases between. CDR3 sequence reads: CASSYRDTYEQYF. The CDR3 nucleotides are TGTGCCAGCAGCTACAGGGATACCTACGAGCAGTACTTC.

This sequence joins TRBV5-4 and TRBJ2-5; D is unresolved. The germline V and J ends were trimmed by 6 bases and 5 bases, with 11 bases remaining between them. CDR1 SGHNT and CDR2 YYREEE come from the germline V gene (reference sequence). The CDR3 is 12 amino acids. The CDR3 region has the DNA TGTGCCAGCACCGTTGTGGGGGAGACCCAGTACTTC. It yields the protein CASTVVGETQYF.

The chain has TRBV7-8 and TRBJ2-3; perhaps TRBD1 as D (5 bases). This CDR3 region has 13 residues. CDR1 and CDR2 from the germline V gene are SGHVS and FQNEAQ. V was trimmed by 5 bases and J by 6 bases, leaving 12 bases between them. CDR3: CASSRSGMDTQYF. In DNA, the CDR3 is TGTGCCAGCAGCCGTTCAGGGATGGATACGCAGTATTTT.

The rearrangement joins TRBV27 to TRBJ2-7; D perhaps matches TRBD2 (6 bases). The germline V and J ends were trimmed by 2 bases and 5 bases, with 13 bases remaining between them. There are 14 residues in the CDR3. The germline gives CDR1 MNHEY, CDR2 SMNVEV (reference sequence). CDR3 bases: TGTGCCAGCAGTTTACTGGTAGGAGGGGACGAGCAGTACTTC. Translation: CASSLLVGGDEQYF.

V gene TRBV2 combines with J gene TRBJ2-7; 9 bases agree with TRBD1. The CDR3 sequence is 15 residues long. Germline assignment: CDR1 SNHLY and CDR2 FYNNEI. The trim removed 7 bases at V and 3 bases at J, leaving 10 bases unmatched. CDR3 in amino acids: CASTRGQGILYEQYF. The DNA for the CDR3 is TGTGCCAGCACTAGAGGACAGGGGATTCTCTACGAGCAGTACTTC.

The V gene is TRBV7-8, the J gene TRBJ2-7; D perhaps matches TRBD2 (6 bases). Trimming shortened V by 4 bases and J by 7 bases, and 23 bases separated the two germline ends. The CDR3 runs to 16 residues. Germline CDR1 SGHVS, CDR2 FQNEAQ. The CDR3 DNA reads TGTGCCAGCAGCTCAGGACCCGGGACTTCCACTTCTGAGCAGTACTTC. Its protein product is CASSSGPGTSTSEQYF.

The rearrangement links TRBV2 to TRBJ1-4, with D possibly being TRBD1 (6 bases). The CDR3 consists of 14 residues. Trimming removed 0 bases at V and 5 bases at J, with 7 bases between. Looked up from germline, CDR1 is SNHLY and CDR2 is FYNNEI. The CDR3 sequence: CASSEAGGNEKLFF. The CDR3, as DNA: TGTGCCAGCAGTGAAGCAGGGGGGAATGAAAAACTGTTTTTT.

The CDR3 here is CSVLPGWPPYYGYTF. The CDR3 nucleotides are TGCAGCGTCCTCCCGGGATGGCCACCCTACTATGGCTACACCTTC. This chain links TRBV29-1 with TRBJ1-2, with D unresolved. CDR3 length: 15 amino acids. V was pared by 6 bases and J by 3 bases, with 20 bases between. Germline V gene sequence: CDR1 SQVTM, CDR2 ANQGSEA.

V usage is TRBV30 and J usage is TRBJ2-3; 10 nucleotides agree with TRBD2. The CDR3 has 13 amino acids. In germline, CDR1 is GTSNPN, CDR2 SVGIG (reference sequence). The DNA of the CDR3 is TGTGTCCTAGCGGGAGAGGGGGCAGATACGCAGTATTTT. Translation gives CVLAGEGADTQYF.

The chain recombines TRBV6-1 with TRBJ1-5; D gene uncertain. The CDR3 spans 14 residues. Germline CDR1 is MNHNS and CDR2 is SASEGT. V was trimmed by 1 base and J by 7 bases, leaving 11 bases between them. The CDR3 protein is CASSEENLSQPQHF. The CDR3 nucleotides are TGTGCCAGCAGTGAAGAAAACCTGAGCCAGCCCCAGCATTTT.

The rearrangement joins TRBV7-3 to TRBJ1-1; D uncertain. Trimming took 7 bases from V and 1 from J, leaving 10 bases between them. Germline lookup yields CDR1 SGHTA and CDR2 FQGTGA. This CDR3 comprises 13 residues. CDR3 nucleotide sequence: TGTGCCAGCACGTCGGACGGGAACACTGAAGCTTTCTTT. Its translation is CASTSDGNTEAFF.

V is TRBV4-1 and J is TRBJ2-1, with TRBD2 matching 13 bases. The CDR3 loop spans 17 amino acids. V lost 5 bases to trimming and J lost 4 bases; unmatched junction nucleotides: 8. CDR1 and CDR2 from the germline V gene are MGHRA and YSYEKL. The CDR3 DNA reads as TGCGCCAGCAGCGATCCGGGACTAGCGGGATGGTACAATGAGCAGTTCTTC. It codes for CASSDPGLAGWYNEQFF.

Comment on this clone: This sample also contains other DNA sequences that code for the same CDR3. The DNA of the CDR3 is TGTGCCTGGAGGCGCAATGAGCAGTTCTTC. Translated: CAWRRNEQFF. The chain carries TRBV30 and TRBJ2-1; unclear D gene. Trimming took off 3 bases at V and 6 bases at J, with 3 bases between the two ends. This CDR3 is 10 amino acids long. Germline lookup yields CDR1 GTSNPN and CDR2 SVGIG (reference sequence).

This clone was seen only a few times. Different DNA sequences within this sample yield the same CDR3. The rearrangement joins TRBV27 to TRBJ1-2, with TRBD1 identical over 7 bases. V lost 1 base and J lost 6; bases outside the gene matches: 2. Germline V gene data show CDR1 as MNHEY and CDR2 as SMNVEV (reference sequence). The CDR3 consists of 13 residues. This CDR3 reads CASSLLQGNGYTF. CDR3 nucleotides: TGTGCCAGCAGTTTATTACAGGGGAATGGCTACACCTTC.

The V and J genes are TRBV6-4 and TRBJ2-1; 7 bases are a match to TRBD2. CDR3 length equals 14 residues. Trimming took 4 bases from V and 7 from J; bases not matched to a gene: 7. Germline-derived CDR1 and CDR2 are MRHNA and SNTAGT. CDR3 region: CASSVGLGRNEQFF. DNA for the CDR3: TGTGCCAGCAGTGTAGGACTAGGGCGAAATGAGCAGTTCTTC.

This sequence joins TRBV2 and TRBJ2-7, with no clear D. There are 16 residues in the CDR3. Germline lookup yields CDR1 SNHLY and CDR2 FYNNEI. The V gene lost 5 bases and the J gene lost 2 bases, with 19 bases spanning the gap. CDR3 coding DNA: TGTGCCAGCAGTACCCGCTTAAAACTGGTCGCCTACGAGCAGTACTTC. The encoded protein is CASSTRLKLVAYEQYF.